This T cell receptor beta chain was retrieved from a study of cytotoxic CD8 clonotypes in ibrutinib-treated CLL. Study overall: Around 25 partial and 2 complete responses; at median roughly 67 months, approximately 15 remitted, around 12 progressed. Mean productive templates were approximately 230,000; mean productive rearrangements were 94,082.

Study results and caveats: Clonality was higher at baseline than in age-matched healthy donors and tracked circulating CD8+ T-cell counts.

TCRdb's table, derived via immunoSEQ multiplex PCR, lists solely in-frame clones and lacks some. This table holds tens of thousands of clones, roughly 65% found once. With regard to this clone: Its antigen is unknown.

J lost 3 bases, V lost 1 base, and 7 bases had no gene match. CDR3 length equals 16 residues. Per the germline V gene, CDR1 is SGHRS and CDR2 is YFSETQ. The specimen was PBMCs, collected after 24 months of ibrutinib treatment. The origin of this receptor is a human donor with chronic lymphocytic leukemia. This chain connects TRBV5-1 to TRBJ2-7; 10 bases line up with TRBD2. Here the CDR3 reads CASSLKASGGVYEQYF. The CDR3 DNA reads TGCGCCAGCAGCTTGAAGGCTAGCGGGGGAGTCTACGAGCAGTACTTC.